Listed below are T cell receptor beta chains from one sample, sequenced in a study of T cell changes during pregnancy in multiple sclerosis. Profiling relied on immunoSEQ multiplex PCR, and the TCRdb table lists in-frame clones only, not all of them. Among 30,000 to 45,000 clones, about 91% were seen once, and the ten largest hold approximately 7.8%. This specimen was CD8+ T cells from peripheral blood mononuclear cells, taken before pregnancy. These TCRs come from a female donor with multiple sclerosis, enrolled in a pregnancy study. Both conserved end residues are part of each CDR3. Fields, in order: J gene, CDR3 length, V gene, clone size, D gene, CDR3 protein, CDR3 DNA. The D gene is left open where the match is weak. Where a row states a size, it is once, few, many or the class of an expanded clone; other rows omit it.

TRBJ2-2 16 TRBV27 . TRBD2 CASSPGLAVNTGELFF TGTGCCAGCAGTCCGGGACTAGCGGTTAACACCGGGGAGCTGTTTTTT
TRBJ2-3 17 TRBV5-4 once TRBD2 CASSLGEMGREGHTQYF TGTGCCAGCAGCTTGGGGGAAATGGGGCGGGAGGGGCATACGCAGTATTTT
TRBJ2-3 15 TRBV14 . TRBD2 CASSRLSGSADTQYF TGTGCCAGCAGTCGACTAAGCGGGAGCGCAGATACGCAGTATTTT
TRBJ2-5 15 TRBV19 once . CACSLGGGLRETQYF TGTGCCTGCAGCCTGGGCGGGGGCCTGCGGGAGACCCAGTACTTC
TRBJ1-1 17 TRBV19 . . CASTVRGAQTMNTEAFF TGTGCCAGCACCGTCCGAGGAGCCCAAACCATGAACACTGAAGCTTTCTTT
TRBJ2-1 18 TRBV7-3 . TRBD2 CASSLLAGSSGVHNEQFF TGTGCCAGCAGCTTACTAGCGGGTAGCAGTGGGGTGCACAATGAGCAGTTCTTC
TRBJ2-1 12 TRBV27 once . CASSTGNNEQFF TGTGCCAGCAGTACAGGTAACAATGAGCAGTTCTTC
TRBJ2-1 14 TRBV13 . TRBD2 CASSFSGGYNEQFF TGTGCCAGCAGCTTCAGCGGGGGCTACAATGAGCAGTTCTTC
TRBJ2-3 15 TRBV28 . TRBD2 CASSFSGGITDTQYF TGTGCCAGCAGCTTTAGCGGGGGGATCACAGATACGCAGTATTTT
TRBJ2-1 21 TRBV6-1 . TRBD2 CASSEGALGLAGGVSYNEQFF TGTGCCAGCAGTGAAGGGGCACTGGGGCTAGCGGGAGGGGTTTCCTACAATGAGCAGTTCTTC
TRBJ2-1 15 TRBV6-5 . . CASSYSSGTYNEQFF TGTGCCAGCAGTTACTCGTCCGGGACCTACAATGAGCAGTTCTTC
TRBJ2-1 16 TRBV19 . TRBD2 CASSYRGTSAYNEQFF TGTGCCAGTAGTTACCGTGGGACTAGCGCCTACAATGAGCAGTTCTTC
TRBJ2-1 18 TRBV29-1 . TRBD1 CSAEGATGRAVTYNEQFF TGCAGCGCCGAAGGGGCGACAGGGAGAGCGGTGACCTACAATGAGCAGTTCTTC
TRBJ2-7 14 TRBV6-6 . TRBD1 CASSQTGGGGEQYF TGTGCCAGCAGTCAGACAGGGGGAGGTGGCGAGCAGTACTTC
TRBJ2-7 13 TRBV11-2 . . CASSLGPNYEQYF TGTGCCAGCAGCTTAGGGCCAAACTACGAGCAGTACTTC
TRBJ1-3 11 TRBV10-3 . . CAINSGNTIYF TGTGCCATCAACTCCGGAAACACCATATATTTT
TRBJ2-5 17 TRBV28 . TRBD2 CASSLPGSGSRRETQYF TGTGCCAGCAGTCTACCAGGCAGCGGGAGCCGCCGAGAGACCCAGTACTTC
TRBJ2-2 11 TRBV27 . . CASRQGRELFF TGTGCCAGCAGACAGGGACGGGAGCTGTTTTTT
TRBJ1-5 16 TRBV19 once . CASRTGLLASNQPQHF TGTGCCAGTAGAACGGGACTCTTGGCGAGCAATCAGCCCCAGCATTTT
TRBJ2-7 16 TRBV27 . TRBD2 CASSLSASGRTYEQYF TGTGCCAGCAGTTTATCGGCTAGCGGGCGCACCTACGAGCAGTACTTC
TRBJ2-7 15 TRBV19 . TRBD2 CASSIQTSGDYEQYF TGTGCCAGTAGTATCCAAACTAGCGGGGACTACGAGCAGTACTTC
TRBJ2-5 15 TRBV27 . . CASSSPREGQETQYF TGTGCCAGCAGTTCCCCGCGTGAGGGCCAAGAGACCCAGTACTTC
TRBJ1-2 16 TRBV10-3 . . CAISERGGGDLYGYTF TGTGCCATCAGTGAGAGGGGAGGAGGGGATCTTTATGGCTACACCTTC
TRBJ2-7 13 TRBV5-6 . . CASTRWGDYEQYF TGTGCCAGCACAAGATGGGGCGACTACGAGCAGTACTTC
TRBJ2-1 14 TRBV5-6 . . CASSSWTDYNEQFF TGTGCCAGCAGCTCGTGGACAGACTACAATGAGCAGTTCTTC
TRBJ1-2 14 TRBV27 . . CASSLSGGSYGYTF TGTGCCAGCAGTTTATCGGGGGGGAGCTATGGCTACACCTTC
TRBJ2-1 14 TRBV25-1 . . CASTGSRIVNEQFF TGTGCCAGCACGGGGTCAAGGATAGTGAATGAGCAGTTCTTC
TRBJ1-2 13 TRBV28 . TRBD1 CASKQGANYGYTF TGTGCCAGCAAACAGGGGGCTAACTATGGCTACACCTTC
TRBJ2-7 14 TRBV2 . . CASSEIGSSYEQYF TGTGCCAGCAGTGAAATAGGTAGCTCCTACGAGCAGTACTTC
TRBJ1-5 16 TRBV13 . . CASSSSRGGRNQPQHF TGTGCCAGCAGCTCAAGTCGGGGGGGACGCAATCAGCCCCAGCATTTT
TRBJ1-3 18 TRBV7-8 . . CASSGGVRGGYSGNTIYF TGTGCCAGCAGCGGAGGAGTACGGGGGGGATACTCTGGAAACACCATATATTTT
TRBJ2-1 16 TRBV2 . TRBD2 CASRWTGLADYNEQFF TGTGCCAGCAGATGGACGGGACTAGCGGACTACAATGAGCAGTTCTTC
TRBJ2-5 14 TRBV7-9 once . CASSLVGAKETQYF TGTGCCAGCAGCTTAGTGGGCGCGAAAGAGACCCAGTACTTC
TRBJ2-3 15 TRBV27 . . CASSLSPKGADTQYF TGTGCCAGCAGCTTATCTCCGAAGGGGGCAGATACGCAGTATTTT
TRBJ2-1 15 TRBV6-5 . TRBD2 CASSAGTSAGDEQFF TGTGCCAGCAGTGCCGGGACTAGCGCCGGCGATGAGCAGTTCTTC
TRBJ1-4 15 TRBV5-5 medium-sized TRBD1 CASSLEGTGGEKLFF TGTGCCAGCAGCTTGGAGGGGACAGGGGGCGAAAAACTGTTTTTT
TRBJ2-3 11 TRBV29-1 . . CSGWGVDTQYF TGCAGCGGTTGGGGGGTAGATACGCAGTATTTT
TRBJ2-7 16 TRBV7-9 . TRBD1 CASRPSGQGAASEQYF TGTGCCAGCAGGCCTAGTGGACAGGGGGCTGCTAGCGAGCAGTACTTC
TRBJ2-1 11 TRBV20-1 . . CSARGLQEQFF TGCAGTGCTAGGGGGCTACAGGAGCAGTTCTTC
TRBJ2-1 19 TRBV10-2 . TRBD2 CASMSWRLRGLAVYNEQFF TGCGCCAGCATGTCATGGAGGTTACGGGGACTAGCGGTTTACAATGAGCAGTTCTTC
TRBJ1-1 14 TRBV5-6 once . CASSLGQARGEAFF TGTGCCAGCAGCTTGGGACAGGCCCGTGGTGAAGCTTTCTTT
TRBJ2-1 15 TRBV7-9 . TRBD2 CASRPPGLAINEQFF TGTGCCAGCAGACCGCCGGGACTAGCGATCAATGAGCAGTTCTTC
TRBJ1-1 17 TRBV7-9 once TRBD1 CASIKTGQGHKNGGAFF TGTGCCAGCATCAAGACGGGACAGGGGCACAAAAACGGTGGTGCTTTCTTT
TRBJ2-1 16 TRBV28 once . CASSSVVANSYNEQFF TGTGCCAGCAGTTCGGTGGTAGCCAACTCCTACAATGAGCAGTTCTTC